A single sample gave rise to the 21 T cell receptor beta chains below, sequenced in a study of identical twins. TCRdb used MiXCR to reprocess the 5' RACE reads, holding one entry per CDR3 protein. The data contain 200,000 to 250,000 distinct CDR3 sequences, 7% of them singletons. These data were likewise used in another study, on yellow fever vaccine responses in identical twins.

Sequenced input: memory (CD45RO+) T cells sorted from blood. The source of these receptors is a woman younger than 30 in good health.

V usage is TRBV5-7 and J usage is TRBJ2-1; 16 bases are a match to TRBD2. TRBV5-7 is classed as an ORF, of uncertain function. This CDR3 comprises 17 residues. After removal of 6 bases from V and 9 bases from J, the junction contained 12 bases not matched to a gene. The CDR3 DNA sequence: TGTGCCAGCATCTTCGGGACTAGCGGGAGGGCGGTGGGTGAGCAGTTCTTC. The encoded protein is CASIFGTSGRAVGEQFF.

This clonotype was detected a few times. This rearrangement joins TRBV9 to TRBJ2-7; D gene ambiguous. Germline CDR1 and CDR2: SGDLS and YYNGEE. The V gene lost 3 bases and the J gene lost 2 bases, with 12 bases spanning the gap. The CDR3 loop spans 14 amino acids. This chain's CDR3 is CASSASTLTYEQYF. The CDR3 DNA reads as TGTGCCAGCAGCGCGTCGACTCTCACCTACGAGCAGTACTTC.

J is TRBJ2-1 and V is TRBV20-1; the match to TRBD2 covers 14 bases. The CDR3 extends over 16 amino acids. Germline V gives CDR1 DFQATT, CDR2 SNEGSKA (reference sequence). The V and J ends lost 2 bases and 9 bases, in that order; junction bases with no gene match: 9. The CDR3 sequence: CSARPSGTSGGGEQFF. CDR3 coding DNA: TGCAGTGCTAGACCCTCCGGGACTAGCGGGGGTGGTGAGCAGTTCTTC.

This clonotype was recorded at least ten times. This rearrangement joins TRBV12-3 or TRBV12-4 to TRBJ2-7; TRBD2 agrees at 11 bases. Unmatched junction bases numbered 1, after V lost 9 bases and J lost 0 bases. The CDR3 is 13 residues long. The CDR3 loop is CASLAGGSYEQYF. CDR3 coding DNA: TGTGCCAGTCTAGCGGGAGGCTCCTACGAGCAGTACTTC.

This clonotype showed up just a few times. The chain couples TRBV7-9 to TRBJ2-5; perhaps TRBD1 as D (7 bases). The CDR3 loop spans 16 amino acids. Trimming shortened V by 4 bases and J by 0 bases, and 15 bases separated the two germline ends. Per the germline V gene, CDR1 is SEHNR and CDR2 is FQNEAQ (reference sequence). CDR3 DNA: TGTGCCAGCAGCTACCGCGGGGACAGACACCAAGAGACCCAGTACTTC. Translation gives CASSYRGDRHQETQYF.

The table lists this clonotype with many counts. V gene TRBV7-9 combines with J gene TRBJ2-5; a possible D gene is TRBD1 (5 bases). In germline, CDR1 is SEHNR, CDR2 FQNEAQ (reference sequence). CDR3 length: 15 residues. The V end was cut by 0 bases, the J end by 0 bases, with 8 bases between. CDR3 DNA: TGTGCCAGCAGCTTAGCCCGACAGAACCAAGAGACCCAGTACTTC. Amino acids: CASSLARQNQETQYF. Based on the CDR3 plus reference TRBV7-9 and TRBJ2-5, the full variable domain is DTGVSQNPRHKITKRGQNVTFRCDPISEHNRLYWYRQTLGQGPEFLTYFQNEAQLEKSRLLSDRFSAERPKGSFSTLEIQRTEQGDSAMYLCASSLARQNQETQYFGPGTRLLVL.

The chain has TRBV7-9 and TRBJ1-3; D gene unclear. CDR1 and CDR2 from the germline V gene are SEHNR and FQNEAQ (reference sequence). Trimming took 7 bases from V and 3 from J, leaving 16 bases between them. The CDR3 length is 15 residues. As DNA, the CDR3 is TGTGCCAGCACCGACCTCGTCTCCGATGGAAACACCATATATTTT. It yields the protein CASTDLVSDGNTIYF.

This chain connects TRBV15 to TRBJ1-2, with TRBD1 matching 10 bases. Trimming cost V 6 bases and J 6 bases; bases outside gene matches: 7. Germline V CDR1 and CDR2: LNHNV, YYDKDF (reference sequence). The CDR3 is 14 amino acids. The CDR3 nucleotides read TGTGCCACCAGTCCGGACAGGGGGGCGGATGGCTACACCTTC. This translates into CATSPDRGADGYTF. Drawing the rest from reference TRBV15 and TRBJ1-2, the complete variable domain is DAMVIQNPRYQVTQFGKPVTLSCSQTLNHNVMYWYQQKSSQAPKLLFHYYDKDFNNEADTPDNFQSRRPNTSFCFLDIRSPGLGDTAMYLCATSPDRGADGYTFGSGTRLTVV.

This clonotype was observed a handful of times. CDR3: CASSLFRSGRTGYEQYF. CDR3 bases: TGTGCCAGCAGTTTATTTCGTTCCGGCCGTACTGGCTACGAGCAGTACTTC. This rearrangement joins TRBV28 to TRBJ2-7, with unresolved D. V gave up 1 base and J gave up 3 bases, with 19 bases separating them. The CDR3 consists of 17 residues. The germline V gene encodes CDR1 MDHEN and CDR2 SYDVKM.

The V call is TRBV10-2, the J call TRBJ2-5; tentatively, D is TRBD1 (6 bases). V was shortened by 2 bases and J by 2 bases, with 12 bases between the two germline ends. There are 15 residues in the CDR3. Germline CDR1 reads WSHSY; CDR2 reads SAAADI. The CDR3 sequence is CASSEARGRQETQYF. CDR3 nucleotides: TGCGCCAGCAGTGAGGCCAGGGGACGGCAAGAGACCCAGTACTTC.

This clonotype was detected only a few times. The rearrangement links TRBV5-1 to TRBJ2-2; 9 nucleotides align to TRBD2. J gave up 1 base and V 0 bases, and 16 bases lay outside the gene matches. This CDR3 contains 21 residues. Looked up from germline, CDR1 is SGHRS and CDR2 is YFSETQ. This chain's CDR3 is CASSLASGFSGSARNTGELFF. The DNA of the CDR3 is TGCGCCAGCAGCTTGGCCAGTGGGTTTAGCGGGAGCGCGAGGAACACCGGGGAGCTGTTTTTT.

This clonotype has a handful of counts. The gene calls are TRBV10-2 and TRBJ1-1, with 7 bases that match TRBD1. V dropped 6 bases and J dropped 7; count of bases not matched to a gene: 8. The CDR3 sequence is 13 residues long. CDR1 and CDR2 from the germline V gene are WSHSY and SAAADI. The CDR3 reads CASRSPDRFEAFF. The DNA for the CDR3 is TGCGCCAGCAGGTCCCCGGACAGGTTTGAAGCTTTCTTT.

CDR3 sequence (DNA): TGTGCCAGCAGCCGGACAGATGAAAAACTGTTTTTT. It translates to CASSRTDEKLFF. The chain employs TRBV3-1 and TRBJ1-4; perhaps TRBD1 as D (6 bases). Germline V gene lookup returns CDR1 LGHDT and CDR2 YNNKEL (reference sequence). This CDR3 comprises 12 residues. V was shortened by 4 bases and J by 6 bases, with 6 bases between the two germline ends.

The chain carries TRBV20-1 and TRBJ2-5; 7 positions match TRBD2. The J segment lost 2 bases and the V segment lost 6 bases, leaving 12 bases of the junction unmatched. This CDR3 contains 15 residues. Germline values: CDR1 DFQATT, CDR2 SNEGSKA (reference sequence). This CDR3 reads CSASGASGKQETQYF. CDR3 DNA sequence: TGCAGTGCGAGTGGGGCTAGCGGAAAACAAGAGACCCAGTACTTC.

The V and J genes are TRBV25-1 and TRBJ2-6; D is ambiguous. The ends were cut back, 1 base at V and 0 bases at J, with 16 bases in the middle. The CDR3 runs 19 residues. Germline CDR1 and CDR2: MGHDK and SYGVNS. The CDR3 loop is CASSEFHGRQPSGANVLTF. As DNA, the CDR3 is TGTGCCAGCAGTGAATTTCATGGACGGCAGCCCTCTGGGGCCAACGTCCTGACTTTC.

The sample holds a few counts of this clonotype. This rearrangement joins TRBV5-1 to TRBJ2-3, with D possibly matching TRBD1 (6 bases). The CDR3 runs to 13 residues. Germline CDR1 reads SGHRS; CDR2 reads YFSETQ. Between the trimmed V and J ends, which lost 5 bases and 3 bases, there was a span of 10 bases. CDR3 sequence: CASRLGATDTQYF. CDR3 nucleotide sequence: TGCGCCAGCAGACTGGGGGCGACAGATACGCAGTATTTT.

The sample holds a few counts of this clonotype. This chain links TRBV3-1 with TRBJ2-7, with 10 bases that match TRBD2. V was clipped by 4 bases and J by 6 bases; unmatched bases: 9. The germline CDR1 and CDR2 sequences are LGHDT and YNNKEL (reference sequence). The CDR3 is made up of 15 amino acids. CDR3 nucleotide sequence: TGTGCCAGCAGCCCCGGGACTAGCGCCCGAGGCGAGCAGTACTTC. Its protein is CASSPGTSARGEQYF.

This clonotype has only a few counts. The chain employs TRBV27 and TRBJ2-5; tentative D call: TRBD2 (5 bases). This CDR3 has 15 amino acids. The germline gives CDR1 MNHEY, CDR2 SMNVEV (reference sequence). V lost 5 bases, J lost 1 base, and 14 bases lay in between. The CDR3, as DNA: TGTGCCAGCAGTCCACGGACTCTTCCCCAAGAGACCCAGTACTTC. It codes for CASSPRTLPQETQYF.

This clonotype occurred a few times. The chain has TRBV12-3 or TRBV12-4 and TRBJ1-2; 12 bases are a match to TRBD1. Trimming removed 6 bases from V and 8 bases from J; junction bases left unmatched: 16. The CDR3 sequence is 17 residues long. The CDR3 sequence: CASSSRNRDRGLRGYTF. CDR3 nucleotides: TGTGCCAGCAGCTCCCGTAACCGGGACAGGGGGCTTCGCGGCTACACCTTC.

By sample share, this clonotype is medium-sized. The chain is built from TRBV29-1 and TRBJ2-3, with 7 bases fitting TRBD2. The ends lost 0 bases at V and 2 bases at J; junction bases unmatched: 5. The CDR3 sequence is 15 residues long. Germline CDR1 reads SQVTM; CDR2 reads ANQGSEA. The CDR3 DNA reads TGCAGCGTTGAAGATGGGGACTACTACACAGATACGCAGTATTTT. It codes for CSVEDGDYYTDTQYF.

This chain connects TRBV20-1 to TRBJ2-1, with D perhaps TRBD2 (5 bases). This CDR3 comprises 14 residues. The V and J ends lost 3 bases and 10 bases respectively, with 19 bases between them. From germline, CDR1 is DFQATT and CDR2 SNEGSKA (reference sequence). The CDR3 DNA follows: TGCAGTGCTAGTAGTATATATGCGGGCCAGGAGCAGTTCTTC. Translated, it gives CSASSIYAGQEQFF.